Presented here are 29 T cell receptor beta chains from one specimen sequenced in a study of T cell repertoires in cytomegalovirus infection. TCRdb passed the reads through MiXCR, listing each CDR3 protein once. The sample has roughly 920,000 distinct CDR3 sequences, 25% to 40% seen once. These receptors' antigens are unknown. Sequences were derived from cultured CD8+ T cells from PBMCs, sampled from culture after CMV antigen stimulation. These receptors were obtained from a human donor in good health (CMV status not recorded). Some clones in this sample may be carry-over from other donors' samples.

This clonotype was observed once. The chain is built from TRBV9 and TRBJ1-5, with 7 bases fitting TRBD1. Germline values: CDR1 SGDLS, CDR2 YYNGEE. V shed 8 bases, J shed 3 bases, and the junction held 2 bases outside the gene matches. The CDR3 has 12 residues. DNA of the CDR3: TGTGCCAGAGACAGGGTCAATCAGCCCCAGCATTTT. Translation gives CARDRVNQPQHF.

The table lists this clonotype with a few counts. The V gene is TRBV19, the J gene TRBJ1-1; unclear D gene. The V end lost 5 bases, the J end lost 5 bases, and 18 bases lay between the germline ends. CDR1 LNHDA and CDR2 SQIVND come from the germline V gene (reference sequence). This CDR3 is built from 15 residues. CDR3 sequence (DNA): TGTGCCAGTAGTCGGCGGAAGGAGAAGGGAACTGAAGCTTTCTTT. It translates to CASSRRKEKGTEAFF.

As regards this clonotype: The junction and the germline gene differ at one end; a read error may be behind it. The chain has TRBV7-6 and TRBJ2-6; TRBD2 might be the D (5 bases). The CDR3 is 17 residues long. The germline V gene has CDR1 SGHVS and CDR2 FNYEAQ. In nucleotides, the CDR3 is TGTGCCAACAGCTTTAACACACTAGACTCTGGGGCCAACGTCCTGACTTTC. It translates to CANSFNTLDSGANVLTF.

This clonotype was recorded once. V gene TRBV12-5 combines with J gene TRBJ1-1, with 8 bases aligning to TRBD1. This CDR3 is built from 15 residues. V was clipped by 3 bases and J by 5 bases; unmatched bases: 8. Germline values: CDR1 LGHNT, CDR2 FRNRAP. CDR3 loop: CASGFQGAEKTEAFF. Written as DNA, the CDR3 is TGTGCTAGTGGTTTCCAGGGGGCTGAGAAAACTGAAGCTTTCTTT.

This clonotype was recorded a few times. The DNA for the CDR3 is TGTGCCACCGGGGAAGATTTCACTAGCACAGATACGCAGTATTTT. Encoded protein: CATGEDFTSTDTQYF. This chain links TRBV7-3 with TRBJ2-3, with a possible D match to TRBD2 (5 bases). Trimming took 10 bases from V and 0 from J, leaving 17 bases between them. The CDR3 is made up of 15 amino acids. The germline gives CDR1 SGHTA, CDR2 FQGTGA.

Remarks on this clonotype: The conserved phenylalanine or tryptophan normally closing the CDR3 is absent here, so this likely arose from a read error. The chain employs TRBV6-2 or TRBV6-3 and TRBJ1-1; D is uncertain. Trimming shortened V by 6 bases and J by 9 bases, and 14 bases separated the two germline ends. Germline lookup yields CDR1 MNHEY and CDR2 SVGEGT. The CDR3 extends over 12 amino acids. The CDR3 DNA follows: TGTGCCAGCAGCCTCCGTGGCAGTCAAGCTTTCCTT. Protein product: CASSLRGSQAFL.

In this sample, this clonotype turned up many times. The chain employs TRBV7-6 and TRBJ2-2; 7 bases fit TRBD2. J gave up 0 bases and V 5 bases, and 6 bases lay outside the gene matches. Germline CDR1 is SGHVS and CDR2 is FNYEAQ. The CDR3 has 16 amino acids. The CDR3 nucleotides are TGTGCCAGCAGCCCCCTGGGGGGGTCGAACACCGGGGAGCTGTTTTTT. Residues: CASSPLGGSNTGELFF.

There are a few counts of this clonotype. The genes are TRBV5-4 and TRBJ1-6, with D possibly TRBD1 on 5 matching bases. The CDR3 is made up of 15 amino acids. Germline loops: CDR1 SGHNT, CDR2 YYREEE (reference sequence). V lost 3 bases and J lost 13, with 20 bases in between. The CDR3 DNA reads TGTGCCAGCAGCTACGGGAGGCAGGGCCCTTGGCCCCTCCACTTT. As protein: CASSYGRQGPWPLHF.

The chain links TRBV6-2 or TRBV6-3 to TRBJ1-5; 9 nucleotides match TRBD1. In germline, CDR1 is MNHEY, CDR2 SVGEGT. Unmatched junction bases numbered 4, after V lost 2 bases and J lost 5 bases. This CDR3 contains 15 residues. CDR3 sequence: CASSYGGQGDQPQHF. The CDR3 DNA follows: TGTGCCAGCAGTTACGGGGGACAGGGTGATCAGCCCCAGCATTTT.

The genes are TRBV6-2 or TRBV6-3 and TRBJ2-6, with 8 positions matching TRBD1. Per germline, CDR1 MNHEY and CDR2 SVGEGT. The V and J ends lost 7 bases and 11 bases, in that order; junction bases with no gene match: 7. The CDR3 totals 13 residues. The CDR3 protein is CASTGRGLDVLTF. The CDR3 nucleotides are TGTGCCAGCACCGGCAGGGGGCTTGACGTCCTGACTTTC.

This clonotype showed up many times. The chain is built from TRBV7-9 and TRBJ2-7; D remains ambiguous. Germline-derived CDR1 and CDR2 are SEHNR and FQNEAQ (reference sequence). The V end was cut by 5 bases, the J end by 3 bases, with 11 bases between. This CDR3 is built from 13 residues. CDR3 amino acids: CASSRGSGYEQYV. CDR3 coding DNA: TGTGCCAGCAGCCGAGGATCTGGCTACGAGCAGTACGTC.

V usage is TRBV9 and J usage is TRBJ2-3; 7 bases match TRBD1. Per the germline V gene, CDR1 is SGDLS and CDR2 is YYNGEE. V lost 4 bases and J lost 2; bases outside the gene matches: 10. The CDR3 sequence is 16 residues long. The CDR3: CASSPGEGGTTDTQYF. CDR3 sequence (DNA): TGTGCCAGCAGCCCCGGGGAAGGGGGCACCACAGATACGCAGTATTTT.

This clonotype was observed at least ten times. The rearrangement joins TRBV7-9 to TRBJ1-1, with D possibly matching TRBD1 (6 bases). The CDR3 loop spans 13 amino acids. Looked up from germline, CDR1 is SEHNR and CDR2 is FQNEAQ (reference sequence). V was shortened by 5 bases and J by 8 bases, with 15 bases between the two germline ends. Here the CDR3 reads CASSPPPGTEAFF. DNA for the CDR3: TGTGCCAGCAGCCCACCACCCGGGACAGAAGCTTTCTTT. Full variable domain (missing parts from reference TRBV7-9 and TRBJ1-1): DTGVSQNPRHKITKRGQNVTFRCDPISEHNRLYWYRQTLGQGPEFLTYFQNEAQLEKSRLLSDRFSAERPKGSFSTLEIQRTEQGDSAMYLCASSPPPGTEAFFGQGTRLTVV.

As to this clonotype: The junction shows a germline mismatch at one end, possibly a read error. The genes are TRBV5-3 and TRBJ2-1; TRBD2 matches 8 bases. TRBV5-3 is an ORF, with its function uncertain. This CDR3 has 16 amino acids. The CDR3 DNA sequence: TGTGCCAGCAGCTTTGGGGCGGGGGGATTCTACAATGAGCAGTTCTTC. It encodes CASSFGAGGFYNEQFF.

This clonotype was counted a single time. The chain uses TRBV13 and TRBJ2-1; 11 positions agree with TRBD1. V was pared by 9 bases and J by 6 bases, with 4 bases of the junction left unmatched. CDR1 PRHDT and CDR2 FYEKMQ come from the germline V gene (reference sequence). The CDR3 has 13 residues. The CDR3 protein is CASGTGGINEQFF. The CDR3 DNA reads TGTGCCAGTGGGACAGGGGGGATCAATGAGCAGTTCTTC.

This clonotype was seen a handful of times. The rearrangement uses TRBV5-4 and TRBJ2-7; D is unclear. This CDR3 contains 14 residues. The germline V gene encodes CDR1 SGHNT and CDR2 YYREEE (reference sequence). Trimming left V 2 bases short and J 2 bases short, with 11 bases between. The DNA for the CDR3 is TGTGCCAGCAGCTTTGAGATGAATCCCTACGAGCAGTACGTC. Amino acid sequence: CASSFEMNPYEQYV.

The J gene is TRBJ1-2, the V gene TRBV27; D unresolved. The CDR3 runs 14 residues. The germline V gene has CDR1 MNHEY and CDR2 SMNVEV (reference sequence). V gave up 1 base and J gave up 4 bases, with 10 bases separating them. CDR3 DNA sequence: TGTGCCAGCAGTTTATACGCAGGCGTCTATGGCTACACCTTC. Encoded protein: CASSLYAGVYGYTF.

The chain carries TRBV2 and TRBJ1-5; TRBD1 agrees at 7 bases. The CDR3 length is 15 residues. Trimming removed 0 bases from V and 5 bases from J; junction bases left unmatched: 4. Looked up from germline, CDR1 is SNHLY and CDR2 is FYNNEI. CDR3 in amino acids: CASSEADRAHQPQHF. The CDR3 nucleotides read TGTGCCAGCAGTGAAGCCGACAGGGCCCATCAGCCCCAGCATTTT.

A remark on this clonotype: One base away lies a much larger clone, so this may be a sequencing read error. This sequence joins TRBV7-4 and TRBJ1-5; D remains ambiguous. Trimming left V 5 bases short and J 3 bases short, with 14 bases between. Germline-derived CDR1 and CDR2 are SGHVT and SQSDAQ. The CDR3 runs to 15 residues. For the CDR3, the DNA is TGTGCCAGCAGCCCCCTCGAAGGGAACAATCAGCCCCAGCATTTT. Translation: CASSPLEGNNQPQHF.

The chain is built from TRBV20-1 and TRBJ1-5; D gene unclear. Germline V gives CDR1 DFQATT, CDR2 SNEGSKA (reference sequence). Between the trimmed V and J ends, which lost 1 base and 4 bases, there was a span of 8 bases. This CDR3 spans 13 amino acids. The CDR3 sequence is CSARGIGNQPQHF. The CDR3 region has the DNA TGCAGTGCTAGAGGGATAGGGAATCAGCCCCAGCATTTT.

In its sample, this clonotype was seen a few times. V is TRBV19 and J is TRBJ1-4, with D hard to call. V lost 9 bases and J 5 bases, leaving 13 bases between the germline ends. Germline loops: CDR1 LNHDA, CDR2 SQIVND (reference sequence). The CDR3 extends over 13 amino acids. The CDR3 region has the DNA TGTGCCAGCTATGGGCGGTGGAATGAAAAACTGTTTTTT. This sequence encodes CASYGRWNEKLFF.

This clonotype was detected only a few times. CDR3: CASSLGDSLITEAFF. The CDR3 DNA reads TGTGCCAGCAGCTTGGGGGACAGTTTGATCACTGAAGCTTTCTTT. The chain employs TRBV7-9 and TRBJ1-1; TRBD1 aligns across 7 bases. With V trimmed by 3 bases and J by 4 bases, 8 bases remained unmatched. Germline CDR1 SEHNR, CDR2 FQNEAQ (reference sequence). This CDR3 is built from 15 residues. Using reference TRBV7-9 and TRBJ1-1 for the parts outside the CDR3, the full variable domain is DTGVSQNPRHKITKRGQNVTFRCDPISEHNRLYWYRQTLGQGPEFLTYFQNEAQLEKSRLLSDRFSAERPKGSFSTLEIQRTEQGDSAMYLCASSLGDSLITEAFFGQGTRLTVV.

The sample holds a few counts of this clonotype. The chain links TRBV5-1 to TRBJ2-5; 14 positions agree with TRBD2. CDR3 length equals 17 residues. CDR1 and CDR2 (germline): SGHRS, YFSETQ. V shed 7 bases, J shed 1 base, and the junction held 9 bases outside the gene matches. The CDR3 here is CASFGTSGGPSQETQYF. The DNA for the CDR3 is TGCGCCAGCTTCGGGACTAGCGGGGGCCCCAGCCAAGAGACCCAGTACTTC.

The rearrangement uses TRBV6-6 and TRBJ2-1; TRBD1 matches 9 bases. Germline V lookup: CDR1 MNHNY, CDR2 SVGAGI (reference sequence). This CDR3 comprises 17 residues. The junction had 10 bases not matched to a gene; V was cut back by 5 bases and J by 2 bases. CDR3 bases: TGTGCCAGCAGTGCCCGGAACAGGGGGCACCCCTACAATGAGCAGTTCTTC. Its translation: CASSARNRGHPYNEQFF.

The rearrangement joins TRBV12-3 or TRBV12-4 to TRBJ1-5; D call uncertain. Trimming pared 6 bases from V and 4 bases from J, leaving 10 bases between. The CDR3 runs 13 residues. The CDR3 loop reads CASSPGENQPQHF. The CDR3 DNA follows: TGTGCCAGCAGCCCGGGCGAAAATCAGCCCCAGCATTTT.

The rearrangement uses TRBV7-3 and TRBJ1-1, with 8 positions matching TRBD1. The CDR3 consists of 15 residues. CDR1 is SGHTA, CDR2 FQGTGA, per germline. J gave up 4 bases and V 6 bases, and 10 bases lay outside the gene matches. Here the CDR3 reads CASRGEQGERTEAFF. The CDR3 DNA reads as TGTGCCAGCAGGGGGGAACAGGGGGAGCGCACTGAAGCTTTCTTT.

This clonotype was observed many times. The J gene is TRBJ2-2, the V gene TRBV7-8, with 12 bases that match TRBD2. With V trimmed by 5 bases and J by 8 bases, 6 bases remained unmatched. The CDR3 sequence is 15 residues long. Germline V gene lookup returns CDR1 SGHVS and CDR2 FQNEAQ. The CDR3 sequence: CASSPSSGGAGELFF. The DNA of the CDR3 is TGTGCCAGCAGCCCTTCTAGCGGGGGGGCTGGGGAGCTGTTTTTT.

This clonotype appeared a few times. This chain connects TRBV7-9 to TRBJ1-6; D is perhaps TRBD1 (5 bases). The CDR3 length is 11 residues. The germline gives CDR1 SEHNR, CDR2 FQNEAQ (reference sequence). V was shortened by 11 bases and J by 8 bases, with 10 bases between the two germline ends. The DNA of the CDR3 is TGTGCCGGGGGGGGGGATTCACCCCTCCACTTT. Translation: CAGGGDSPLHF.

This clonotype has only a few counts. The CDR3 loop reads CSASELPGLAGYSETQYF. Here the CDR3 DNA reads TGCAGTGCCTCAGAATTACCGGGACTAGCGGGGTATTCAGAGACCCAGTACTTC. The rearrangement joins TRBV20-1 to TRBJ2-5, with 13 bases matching TRBD2. Losses at the gene ends were 6 bases for V and 4 bases for J; bases not matched to a gene: 17. CDR1 is DFQATT and CDR2 is SNEGSKA in the germline V gene (reference sequence). This CDR3 spans 18 amino acids.